This T cell receptor beta chain appears in the sequencing data of a study of Ad26.COV2.S vaccination and SARS-CoV-2 variants. Overall study context: Intramuscular Ad26.COV2.S doses were given once or twice, 56 days apart.

Study-level findings and limits: Analyses of TCR breadth and depth may have underestimated total T cell responses.

Generated by immunoSEQ multiplex PCR, the TCRdb table keeps only in-frame clones and is missing some. Among hundreds of thousands of clones listed, approximately 89% were seen once. This CDR3 is 12 amino acids long. The V gene lost 2 bases and the J gene lost 10 bases, with 11 bases spanning the gap. The germline V gene has CDR1 LGHDT and CDR2 YNNKEL (reference sequence). As to treatment: 15 to 20 received Ad26.COV2.S at low or high dose, single or two shots; five or six received placebo; per-sample allocation not given. Collection of the samples took place on day 63 after the first injection of vaccine or placebo. The vaccine antigen was prefusion-stabilized Wuhan SARS-CoV-2 spike. A remark on this clone: As yet, its antigen is unknown.

The J gene is TRBJ1-1, the V gene TRBV3-1 (or the pseudogene TRBV3-2), with no clear D. This receptor was obtained from a person between 18 and 65 years old who received the Ad26.COV2.S COVID-19 vaccine or a placebo. The starting material was peripheral blood, obtained in a trial of Ad26.COV2.S vaccine versus placebo. CDR3 protein: CASSQTREGAFF. The DNA of the CDR3 is TGTGCCAGCAGCCAAACAAGGGAGGGAGCTTTCTTT.